The rows below give T cell receptor beta chains drawn from one sample of a study of shared clonotypes between healthy human individuals. Sequencing used immunoSEQ multiplex PCR; TCRdb keeps in-frame clones, though not all of them. This table holds some 1 million clones, under 80% found once. Sequencing was carried out using memory CD4+ T cells sorted from blood. The receptors stem from a man between 18 and 35 years old in good health. CDR3s include the opening cysteine and the closing phenylalanine or tryptophan. A D gene is named only where the DNA matches it firmly. Clone size appears in some rows only: once, few, many, or a class for an expanded clone.

>TRBJ2-5|TRBD1|TRBV7-6|.
TGTGCCAGCAGCGCCGGGACAGTCCAAGAGACCCAGTACTTC
CASSAGTVQETQYF
>TRBJ2-3|TRBD2|TRBV18|.
TGTGCCAGCTCACCACCGTCGGGGGGGGCCCCAGATACGCAGTATTTT
CASSPPSGGAPDTQYF
>TRBJ2-5|TRBD2|TRBV7-8|.
TGTGCCAGCAGCTTAAGCGGGAGCCTAGAGACCCAGTACTTC
CASSLSGSLETQYF
>TRBJ2-7|.|TRBV5-6|once
TGTGCCAGCAGCTTCGCGGGGCCCTACGAGCAGTACTTC
CASSFAGPYEQYF
>TRBJ2-3|.|TRBV18|.
TGTGCCAGCTCACCGGGGGCCTCAGATACGCAGTATTTT
CASSPGASDTQYF
>TRBJ2-3|TRBD2|TRBV30|.
TGTGCCTGGGGACTAGCGGGAGGTATAGATACGCAGTATTTT
CAWGLAGGIDTQYF
>TRBJ2-2|.|TRBV5-1|few
TGCGCCAGCAGCCTCAATACCGGGGAGCTGTTTTTT
CASSLNTGELFF
>TRBJ1-6|.|TRBV29-1|.
TGCAGCGTCCCGGTAGGAGGGGGAAACTCACCCCTCCACTTT
CSVPVGGGNSPLHF
>TRBJ2-1|TRBD1|TRBV5-1|.
TGCGCCAGCAGCTTCGTCAGGGGGACAAGCGATGAGCAGTTCTTC
CASSFVRGTSDEQFF
>TRBJ1-6|.|TRBV18|.
TGTGCCAGCTCAACTGCTTTGCCGCATAATTCACCCCTCCACTTT
CASSTALPHNSPLHF
>TRBJ2-5|.|TRBV6-1|.
TGTGCCAGCATTCACGGACAGTTGGATGTGGAGACCCAGTACTTC
CASIHGQLDVETQYF
>TRBJ2-5|.|TRBV11-2|.
TGTGCCAGCAGCTTCGGTAAAGAGACCCAGTACTTC
CASSFGKETQYF
>TRBJ1-3|.|TRBV28|.
TGTGCCACCCGAAAAGCTCCAGCCCCATTATATTTT
CATRKAPAPLYF
>TRBJ2-2|.|TRBV2|.
TGTGCCAGCAGTGAAGCGGGATCCTACACCGGGGAGCTGTTTTTT
CASSEAGSYTGELFF
>TRBJ1-3|.|TRBV11-2|.
TGTGCCAGCAGCTTGCAACTAGGTGGTGGAAACACCATATATTTT
CASSLQLGGGNTIYF
>TRBJ1-4|.|TRBV5-4|.
TGTGCCAGCAGCATGATGGGAGGGAGTGAAAAACTGTTTTTT
CASSMMGGSEKLFF
>TRBJ2-4|TRBD2|TRBV2|.
TGTGCCAGCAGTGAAGAGGGACTAGGCGGCAACATTCAGTACTTC
CASSEEGLGGNIQYF
>TRBJ2-3|TRBD2|TRBV5-1|.
TGCGCCAGCAGCTTGGACAGCGGGGGCCGCACAGATACGCAGTATTTT
CASSLDSGGRTDTQYF
>TRBJ2-5|.|TRBV27|few
TGTGCCAGCAGTTCCTCAGGGGGGCAGACCCAGTACTTC
CASSSSGGQTQYF
>TRBJ1-2|.|TRBV5-1|.
TGCGCCACCCGCCGGGCAGATAACTATGGCTACACCTTC
CATRRADNYGYTF
>TRBJ2-7|TRBD1|TRBV7-2|.
TGTGCCAGCAGAGAGACAGGGGGCGCGTCAGGAGGCGAGCAGTACTTC
CASRETGGASGGEQYF